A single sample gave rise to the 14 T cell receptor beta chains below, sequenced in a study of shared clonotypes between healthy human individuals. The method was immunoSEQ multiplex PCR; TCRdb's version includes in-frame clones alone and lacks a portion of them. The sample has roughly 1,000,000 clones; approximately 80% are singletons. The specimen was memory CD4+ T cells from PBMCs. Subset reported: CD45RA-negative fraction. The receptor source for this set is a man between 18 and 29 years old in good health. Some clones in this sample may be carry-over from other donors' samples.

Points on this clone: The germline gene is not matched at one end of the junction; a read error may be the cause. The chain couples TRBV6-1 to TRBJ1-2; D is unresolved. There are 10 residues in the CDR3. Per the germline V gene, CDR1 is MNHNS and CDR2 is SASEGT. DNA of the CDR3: TGTGCCAGCAGTGAAGGACCCGGCGAGTTC. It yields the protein CASSEGPGEF.

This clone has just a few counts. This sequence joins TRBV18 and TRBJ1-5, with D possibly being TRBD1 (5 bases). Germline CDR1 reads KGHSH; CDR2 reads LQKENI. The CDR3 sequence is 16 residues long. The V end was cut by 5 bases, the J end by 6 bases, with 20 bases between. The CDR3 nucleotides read TGTGCCAGCTCATCCACCGGGAGGGGAGGGAGTCAGCCCCAGCATTTT. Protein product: CASSSTGRGGSQPQHF.

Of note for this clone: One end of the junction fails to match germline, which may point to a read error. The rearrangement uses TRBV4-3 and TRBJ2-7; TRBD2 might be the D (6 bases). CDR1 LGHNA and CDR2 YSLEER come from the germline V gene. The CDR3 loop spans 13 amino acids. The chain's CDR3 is CASSLTGSSEKTF. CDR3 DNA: TGCGCCAGCAGCCTAACTGGATCTAGCGAAAAAACCTTC.

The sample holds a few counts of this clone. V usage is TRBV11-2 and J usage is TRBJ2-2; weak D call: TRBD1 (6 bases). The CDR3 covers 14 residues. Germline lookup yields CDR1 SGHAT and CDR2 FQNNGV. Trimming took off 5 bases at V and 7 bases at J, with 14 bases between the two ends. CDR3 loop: CASSQTSRGGELFF. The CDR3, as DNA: TGTGCCAGCAGCCAAACGAGCAGGGGCGGGGAGCTGTTTTTT. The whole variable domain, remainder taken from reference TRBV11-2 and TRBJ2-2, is EAGVAQSPRYKIIEKRQSVAFWCNPISGHATLYWYQQILGQGPKLLIQFQNNGVVDDSQLPKDRFSAERLKGVDSTLKIQPAKLEDSAVYLCASSQTSRGGELFFGEGSRLTVL.

CDR3 sequence reads: CASSSYPDYQETQYF. The CDR3 bases are TGTGCCAGCAGCTCATACCCGGACTACCAAGAGACCCAGTACTTC. This sequence joins TRBV12-1 and TRBJ2-5; TRBD2 is taken as the D call from the table, unchecked against the DNA. TRBV12-1 constitutes a pseudogene. The CDR3 loop spans 15 amino acids.

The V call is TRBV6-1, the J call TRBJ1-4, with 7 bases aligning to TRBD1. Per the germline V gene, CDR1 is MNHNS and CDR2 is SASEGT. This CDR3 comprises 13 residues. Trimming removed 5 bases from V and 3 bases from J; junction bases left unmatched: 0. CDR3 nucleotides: TGTGCCAGCAGTAGGGGGCCTAATGAAAAACTGTTTTTT. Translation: CASSRGPNEKLFF.

This chain's CDR3 is CASSVAIGNTDTQYF. The CDR3 DNA sequence: TGTGCCAGCAGCGTAGCCATCGGGAACACAGATACGCAGTATTTT. The rearrangement links TRBV9 to TRBJ2-3, with TRBD2 as a possible D gene (5 bases). Germline-derived CDR1 and CDR2 are SGDLS and YYNGEE. The CDR3 spans 15 residues. V dropped 0 bases and J dropped 2 bases, with 10 bases sitting between them.

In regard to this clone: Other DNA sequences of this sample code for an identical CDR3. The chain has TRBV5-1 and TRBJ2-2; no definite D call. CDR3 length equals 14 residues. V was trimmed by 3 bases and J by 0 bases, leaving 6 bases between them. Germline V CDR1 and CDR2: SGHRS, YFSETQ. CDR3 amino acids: CASSSTANTGELFF. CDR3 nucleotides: TGCGCCAGCAGCTCGACGGCGAACACCGGGGAGCTGTTTTTT. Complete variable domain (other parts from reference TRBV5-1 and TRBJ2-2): KAGVTQTPRYLIKTRGQQVTLSCSPISGHRSVSWYQQTPGQGLQFLFEYFSETQRNKGNFPGRFSGRQFSNSRSEMNVSTLELGDSALYLCASSSTANTGELFFGEGSRLTVL.

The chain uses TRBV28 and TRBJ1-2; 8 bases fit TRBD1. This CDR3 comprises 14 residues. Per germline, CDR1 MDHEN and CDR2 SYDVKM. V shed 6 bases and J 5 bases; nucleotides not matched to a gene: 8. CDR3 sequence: CASRKAGTGYGYTF. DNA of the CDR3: TGTGCCAGCAGAAAAGCCGGGACAGGTTATGGCTACACCTTC.

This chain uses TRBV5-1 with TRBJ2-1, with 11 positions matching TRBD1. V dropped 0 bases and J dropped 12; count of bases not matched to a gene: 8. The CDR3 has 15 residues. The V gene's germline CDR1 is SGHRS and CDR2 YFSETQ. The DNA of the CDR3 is TGCGCCAGCAGCTTGGGGACAGGGGGCGCTTTCGGGCAGTTCTTC. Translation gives CASSLGTGGAFGQFF.

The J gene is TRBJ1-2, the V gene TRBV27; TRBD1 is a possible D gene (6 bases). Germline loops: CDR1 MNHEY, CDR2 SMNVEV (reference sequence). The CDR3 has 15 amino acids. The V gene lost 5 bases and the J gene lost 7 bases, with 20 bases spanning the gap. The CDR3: CASSRSTGQRGGYTF. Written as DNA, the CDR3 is TGTGCCAGCAGTAGATCAACAGGGCAGAGGGGTGGCTACACCTTC.

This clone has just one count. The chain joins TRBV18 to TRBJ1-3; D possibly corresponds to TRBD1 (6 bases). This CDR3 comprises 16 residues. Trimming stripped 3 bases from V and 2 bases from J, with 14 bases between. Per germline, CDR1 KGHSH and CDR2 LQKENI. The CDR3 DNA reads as TGTGCCAGCTCACCCTTAACGACAGGAACTGGAAACACCATATATTTT. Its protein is CASSPLTTGTGNTIYF.

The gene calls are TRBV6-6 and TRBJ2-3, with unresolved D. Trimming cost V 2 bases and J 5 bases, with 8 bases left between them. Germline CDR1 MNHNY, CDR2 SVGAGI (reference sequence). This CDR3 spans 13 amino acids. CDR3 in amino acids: CASSYPPGDTQYF. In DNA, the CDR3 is TGTGCCAGCAGTTACCCACCTGGAGATACGCAGTATTTT.

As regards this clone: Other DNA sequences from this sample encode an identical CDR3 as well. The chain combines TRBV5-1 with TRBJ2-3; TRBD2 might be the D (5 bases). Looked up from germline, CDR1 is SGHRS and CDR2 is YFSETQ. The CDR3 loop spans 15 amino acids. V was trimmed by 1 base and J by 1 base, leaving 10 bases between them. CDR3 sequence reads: CASSLLAGGTDTQYF. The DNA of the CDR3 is TGCGCCAGCAGCTTGTTGGCGGGCGGCACAGATACGCAGTATTTT.